These T cell receptor beta chains were read from a single sample in a study of cytomegalovirus exposure and HLA in healthy donors. Some clones are missing from TCRdb's copy, which holds only in-frame ones; the method was immunoSEQ multiplex PCR. The table includes under 80,000 clones, approximately 75% detected once. The specimen sequenced was PBMCs. These receptors came from a woman aged 40 to 50 in good health and CMV-seronegative. Each CDR3 is given with its conserved first and last residue. D genes are given only for firm matches. Clone sizes are given selectively: once, few, many, or a class where the clone is expanded.

clone_size: -
d_call: -
v_call: TRBV7-6
j_call: TRBJ1-1
cdr3_aa: CASSSSGLDTEAFF
cdr3_nt: TGTGCCAGCAGCTCGTCGGGGTTGGACACTGAAGCTTTCTTT

clone_size: -
d_call: -
v_call: TRBV27
j_call: TRBJ1-5
cdr3_aa: CASSPQGRDNQPQHF
cdr3_nt: TGTGCCAGCAGTCCGCAGGGAAGGGACAATCAGCCCCAGCATTTT

clone_size: -
d_call: TRBD1
v_call: TRBV11-2
j_call: TRBJ2-7
cdr3_aa: CASTKDWGQGYEQYF
cdr3_nt: TGTGCCAGCACTAAAGACTGGGGACAGGGTTACGAGCAGTACTTC

clone_size: few
d_call: -
v_call: TRBV21-1
j_call: TRBJ1-2
cdr3_aa: CASPRGGQGSNYGYTF
cdr3_nt: TGTGCCAGTCCCAGAGGGGGACAGGGCTCAAACTATGGCTACACCTTC

clone_size: -
d_call: TRBD2
v_call: TRBV6-1
j_call: TRBJ2-7
cdr3_aa: CASSEESSGRDEQYF
cdr3_nt: TGTGCCAGCAGTGAAGAGTCTAGCGGGAGAGACGAGCAGTACTTC

clone_size: -
d_call: TRBD2
v_call: TRBV2
j_call: TRBJ2-5
cdr3_aa: CASSELAGRGTQYF
cdr3_nt: TGTGCCAGCAGTGAACTAGCGGGAAGGGGGACCCAGTACTTC

clone_size: -
d_call: -
v_call: TRBV6-5
j_call: TRBJ2-5
cdr3_aa: CASSYSSGQQTETQYF
cdr3_nt: TGTGCCAGCAGTTACTCGAGCGGGCAGCAGACCGAGACCCAGTACTTC

clone_size: -
d_call: TRBD2
v_call: TRBV7-9
j_call: TRBJ2-1
cdr3_aa: CASSTRLSGLAGSNEQFF
cdr3_nt: TGTGCCAGCAGCACTAGGCTATCGGGACTAGCGGGGAGTAATGAGCAGTTCTTC

clone_size: -
d_call: TRBD1
v_call: TRBV18
j_call: TRBJ1-2
cdr3_aa: CASSPGPGQEDYGYTF
cdr3_nt: TGTGCCAGCTCACCGGGTCCGGGACAGGAGGACTATGGCTACACCTTC

clone_size: few
d_call: -
v_call: TRBV6-5
j_call: TRBJ1-1
cdr3_aa: CASSSSSGTLTEAFF
cdr3_nt: TGTGCCAGCAGTTCATCATCCGGGACACTGACTGAAGCTTTCTTT

clone_size: -
d_call: TRBD2
v_call: TRBV6-4
j_call: TRBJ2-3
cdr3_aa: CASSDSTGTSGGMQYF
cdr3_nt: TGTGCCAGCAGTGACTCGACCGGGACTAGCGGGGGCATGCAGTATTTT

clone_size: -
d_call: -
v_call: TRBV5-6
j_call: TRBJ1-1
cdr3_aa: CASSSQMGNTEAFF
cdr3_nt: TGTGCCAGCAGCTCACAGATGGGGAACACTGAAGCTTTCTTT

clone_size: -
d_call: -
v_call: TRBV4-1
j_call: TRBJ2-1
cdr3_aa: CASSLLRGSSSGNEQFF
cdr3_nt: TGCGCCAGCAGCCTTCTTCGGGGTTCTTCGTCTGGGAATGAGCAGTTCTTC

clone_size: -
d_call: -
v_call: TRBV7-9
j_call: TRBJ2-7
cdr3_aa: CASSGGARGYEQYF
cdr3_nt: TGTGCCAGCAGCGGCGGGGCCCGCGGCTACGAGCAGTACTTC

clone_size: -
d_call: -
v_call: TRBV5-5
j_call: TRBJ1-2
cdr3_aa: CASSLGLEGGYTF
cdr3_nt: TGTGCCAGCAGCTTGGGACTAGAAGGGGGCTACACCTTC

clone_size: -
d_call: -
v_call: TRBV30
j_call: TRBJ1-3
cdr3_aa: CAWSKGLGNTIYF
cdr3_nt: TGTGCCTGGAGTAAGGGGCTTGGAAACACCATATATTTT

clone_size: -
d_call: -
v_call: TRBV11-2
j_call: TRBJ2-2
cdr3_aa: CASSLHSSAGELFF
cdr3_nt: TGTGCCAGCAGCTTACACAGTTCCGCCGGGGAGCTGTTTTTT

clone_size: -
d_call: -
v_call: TRBV27
j_call: TRBJ2-7
cdr3_aa: CASSSEWSPFIYEQYF
cdr3_nt: TGTGCCAGCAGTTCGGAATGGAGCCCCTTTATCTACGAGCAGTACTTC

clone_size: -
d_call: -
v_call: TRBV7-2
j_call: TRBJ2-7
cdr3_aa: CASSYSGDEQYF
cdr3_nt: TGTGCCAGCAGCTACTCAGGTGATGAGCAGTACTTC

clone_size: -
d_call: TRBD1
v_call: TRBV27
j_call: TRBJ1-1
cdr3_aa: CASRQTGPNTEAFF
cdr3_nt: TGTGCCAGCAGGCAGACAGGGCCCAACACTGAAGCTTTCTTT

clone_size: few
d_call: -
v_call: TRBV5-1
j_call: TRBJ1-1
cdr3_aa: CASSWGGDTEAFF
cdr3_nt: TGCGCCAGCAGCTGGGGGGGGGACACTGAAGCTTTCTTT

clone_size: few
d_call: -
v_call: TRBV4-2
j_call: TRBJ1-1
cdr3_aa: CASSRNGWTEAFF
cdr3_nt: TGTGCCAGCAGCCGTAACGGTTGGACTGAAGCTTTCTTT

clone_size: -
d_call: TRBD2
v_call: TRBV6-6
j_call: TRBJ2-2
cdr3_aa: CASRSSGDANTGELFF
cdr3_nt: TGTGCCAGCAGATCTAGCGGGGATGCGAACACCGGGGAGCTGTTTTTT

clone_size: -
d_call: -
v_call: TRBV2
j_call: TRBJ2-3
cdr3_aa: CASRRIVDTQYF
cdr3_nt: TGTGCCAGCAGGCGGATAGTGGATACGCAGTATTTT

clone_size: -
d_call: -
v_call: TRBV7-5
j_call: TRBJ2-3
cdr3_aa: CVRSLSREESDTQYF
cdr3_nt: TGTGTCAGAAGCTTATCGCGGGAGGAGTCAGATACGCAGTATTTT

clone_size: -
d_call: TRBD1
v_call: TRBV19
j_call: TRBJ2-1
cdr3_aa: CASSFDPGQGTNEQFF
cdr3_nt: TGTGCCAGTAGCTTCGACCCGGGACAGGGGACGAATGAGCAGTTCTTC

clone_size: -
d_call: -
v_call: TRBV29-1
j_call: TRBJ1-3
cdr3_aa: CSVVWDMGRAGNTIYF
cdr3_nt: TGCAGCGTTGTGTGGGACATGGGGAGGGCTGGAAACACCATATATTTT

clone_size: -
d_call: TRBD1
v_call: TRBV7-9
j_call: TRBJ1-4
cdr3_aa: CASSTTGGSEKLFF
cdr3_nt: TGTGCCAGCAGCACGACAGGGGGAAGCGAAAAACTGTTTTTT

clone_size: -
d_call: -
v_call: TRBV18
j_call: TRBJ1-4
cdr3_aa: CASSPVNGDATNEKLFF
cdr3_nt: TGTGCCAGCTCACCTGTTAACGGGGATGCAACTAATGAAAAACTGTTTTTT